This T cell receptor beta chain was retrieved from a study of T cell changes during pregnancy in multiple sclerosis. CDR1 is MNHEY, CDR2 SVGAGI, per germline. The CDR3 loop spans 14 amino acids. V lost 5 bases to trimming and J lost 5 bases, with 15 bases between them. The protocol was immunoSEQ multiplex PCR, while the TCRdb copy is restricted to in-frame clones and leaves out a portion. The sample holds some 80,000 clones, around 92% seen once. Source: peripheral blood, taken in the first trimester of pregnancy. This TCR derives from a female donor in good health, enrolled as a control in a pregnancy study. This chain uses TRBV6-5 with TRBJ1-1, with D possibly matching TRBD1 (5 bases). In DNA form, the CDR3 reads TGTGCCAGCAGTACAACGGGGGGTAGGACTGAAGCTTTCTTT. It is translated as CASSTTGGRTEAFF.